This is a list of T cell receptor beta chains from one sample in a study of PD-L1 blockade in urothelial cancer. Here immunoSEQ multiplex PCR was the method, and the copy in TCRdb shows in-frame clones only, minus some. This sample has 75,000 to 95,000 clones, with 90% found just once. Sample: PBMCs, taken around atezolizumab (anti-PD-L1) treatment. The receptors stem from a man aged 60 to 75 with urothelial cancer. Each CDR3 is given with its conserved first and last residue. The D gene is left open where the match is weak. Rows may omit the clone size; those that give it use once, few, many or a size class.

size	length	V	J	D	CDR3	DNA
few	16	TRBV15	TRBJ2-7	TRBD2	CATSRDPLAGGYEQYF	TGTGCCACCAGCAGAGATCCCCTAGCGGGAGGCTACGAGCAGTACTTC
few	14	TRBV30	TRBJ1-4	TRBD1	CAWSRGTGDEKLFF	TGTGCCTGGAGCCGGGGGACAGGGGATGAAAAACTGTTTTTT
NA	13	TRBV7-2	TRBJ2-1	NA	CASSPPGYNEQFF	TGTGCCAGCAGCCCACCGGGGTACAATGAGCAGTTCTTC
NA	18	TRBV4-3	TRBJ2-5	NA	CASSQVTASWGGAQTQYF	TGCGCCAGCAGCCAAGTGACCGCTTCATGGGGCGGAGCCCAGACCCAGTACTTC
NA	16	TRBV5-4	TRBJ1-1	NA	CASSLGVGGKNTEAFF	TGTGCCAGCAGCTTGGGTGTGGGAGGCAAGAACACTGAAGCTTTCTTT
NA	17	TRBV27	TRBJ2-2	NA	CASRANRAYVDTGELFF	TGTGCCAGCAGAGCGAACAGGGCCTATGTTGACACCGGGGAGCTGTTTTTT
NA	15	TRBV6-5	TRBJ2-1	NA	CASSYFRTAYNEQFF	TGTGCCAGCAGTTACTTTAGGACAGCCTACAATGAGCAGTTCTTC
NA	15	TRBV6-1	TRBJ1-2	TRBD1	CASKNQDDWTGGYTF	TGTGCCAGCAAAAACCAAGACGATTGGACAGGGGGCTACACCTTC
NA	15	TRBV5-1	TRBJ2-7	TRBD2	CASRARLAGDSEQYF	TGCGCCAGCAGGGCCCGGCTAGCGGGAGACAGCGAGCAGTACTTC
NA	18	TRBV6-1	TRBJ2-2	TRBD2	CASSDRTSGLANTGELFF	TGTGCCAGCAGTGATCGGACTAGCGGTCTGGCGAACACCGGGGAGCTGTTTTTT
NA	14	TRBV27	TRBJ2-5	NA	CASSFSGSQETQYF	TGTGCCAGCAGTTTTAGCGGCAGCCAAGAGACCCAGTACTTC
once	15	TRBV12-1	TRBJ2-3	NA	CASSFVTSGPDTQYF	TGTGCCAGCAGCTTTGTGACTAGCGGACCAGATACGCAGTATTTT